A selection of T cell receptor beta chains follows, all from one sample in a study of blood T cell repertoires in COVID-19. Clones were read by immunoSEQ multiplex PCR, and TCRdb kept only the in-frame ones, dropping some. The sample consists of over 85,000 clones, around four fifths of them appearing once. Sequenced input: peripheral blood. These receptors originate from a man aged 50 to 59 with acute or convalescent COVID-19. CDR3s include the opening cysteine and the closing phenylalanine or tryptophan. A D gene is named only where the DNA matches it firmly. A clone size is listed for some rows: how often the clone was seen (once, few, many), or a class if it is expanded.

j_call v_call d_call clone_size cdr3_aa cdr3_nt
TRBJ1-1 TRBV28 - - CASSPPRAEAFF TGTGCCAGCAGCCCTCCACGGGCTGAAGCTTTCTTT
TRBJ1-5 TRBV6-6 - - CASSLDFQPQHF TGTGCCAGCAGTCTTGACTTTCAGCCCCAGCATTTT
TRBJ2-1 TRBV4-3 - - CASSQDEAIYNEQFF TGCGCCAGCAGCCAAGATGAAGCCATCTACAATGAGCAGTTCTTC
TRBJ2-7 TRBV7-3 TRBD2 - CASSWVASGTGEQYF TGTGCCAGCAGCTGGGTGGCTAGCGGGACCGGTGAGCAGTACTTC
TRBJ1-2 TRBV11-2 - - CASSPRDYGYTF TGTGCCAGCAGTCCCAGGGACTATGGCTACACCTTC
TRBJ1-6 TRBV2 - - CASKRELNSPLHF TGTGCCAGCAAGAGGGAGCTGAATTCACCCCTCCACTTT
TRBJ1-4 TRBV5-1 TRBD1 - CASSPGTDSLEKLFF TGCGCCAGCAGCCCGGGGACAGACTCGCTCGAAAAACTGTTTTTT
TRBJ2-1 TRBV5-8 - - CASSLLDSYYNEQFF TGTGCCAGCAGCTTGCTCGACAGTTACTACAATGAGCAGTTCTTC
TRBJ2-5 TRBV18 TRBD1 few CASSRDRQETQYF TGTGCCAGCTCACGGGACAGACAAGAGACCCAGTACTTC
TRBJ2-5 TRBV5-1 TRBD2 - CASSLRTSPETQYF TGCGCCAGCAGCTTACGGACTAGCCCAGAGACCCAGTACTTC
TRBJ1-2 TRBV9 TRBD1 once CASTSRGDRDSYGYTF TGTGCCAGCACCAGCCGCGGGGACAGGGATAGCTATGGCTACACCTTC
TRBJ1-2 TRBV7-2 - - CASSLEAGGGYTF TGTGCCAGCAGCTTAGAGGCGGGTGGTGGCTACACCTTC
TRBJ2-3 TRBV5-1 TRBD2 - CASSPGTSGRSSDTQYF TGCGCCAGCAGCCCCGGGACTAGCGGGAGAAGTAGCGATACGCAGTATTTT
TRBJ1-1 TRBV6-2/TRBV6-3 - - CASSYSLAGVGTEAFF TGTGCCAGCAGTTACTCCTTGGCAGGGGTCGGCACTGAAGCTTTCTTT
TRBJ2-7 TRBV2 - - CASSPSYEQYF TGTGCCAGCAGCCCTTCCTACGAGCAGTACTTC
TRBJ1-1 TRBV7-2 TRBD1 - CASSPHQGAETEAFF TGTGCCAGCAGCCCGCATCAGGGGGCAGAAACTGAAGCTTTCTTT
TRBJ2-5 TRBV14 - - CASSHRTVKETQYF TGTGCCAGCAGCCACCGGACAGTTAAAGAGACCCAGTACTTC
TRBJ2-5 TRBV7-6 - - CASSPSPQETQYF TGTGCCAGCAGCCCGAGTCCTCAAGAGACCCAGTACTTC
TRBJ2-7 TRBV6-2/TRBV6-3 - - CASSITGLDEQYF TGTGCCAGCAGCATTACAGGGCTCGACGAGCAGTACTTC
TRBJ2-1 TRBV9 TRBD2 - CASSVLPGLGGSYNEQFF TGTGCCAGCAGCGTATTACCGGGACTAGGGGGCTCCTACAATGAGCAGTTCTTC
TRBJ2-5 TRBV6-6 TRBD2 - CASSKRGLGAETQYF TGTGCCAGCAGTAAGCGGGGACTAGGGGCTGAGACCCAGTACTTC
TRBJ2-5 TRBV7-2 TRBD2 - CASSLDSGRRQETQYF TGTGCCAGCAGCTTAGATAGCGGGAGAAGACAAGAGACCCAGTACTTC
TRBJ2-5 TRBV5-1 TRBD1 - CASSLFGTGEETQYF TGCGCCAGCAGCTTGTTCGGGACAGGGGAAGAGACCCAGTACTTC
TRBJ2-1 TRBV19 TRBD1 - CASSIDPPGGGYNEQFF TGTGCCAGTAGTATAGATCCCCCAGGGGGTGGGTACAATGAGCAGTTCTTC
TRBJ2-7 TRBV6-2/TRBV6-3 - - CASSYGGGYYEQYF TGTGCCAGCAGTTACGGTGGAGGTTACTACGAGCAGTACTTC
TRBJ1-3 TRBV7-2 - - CASSSDRYTIYF TGTGCCAGCAGCTCCGACAGGTACACCATATATTTT
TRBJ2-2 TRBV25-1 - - CASSEQGFRELFF TGTGCCAGCAGTGAACAGGGTTTCAGGGAGCTGTTTTTT
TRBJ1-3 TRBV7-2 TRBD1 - CASTTGGRNTIYF TGTGCCAGCACGACAGGGGGAAGAAACACCATATATTTT
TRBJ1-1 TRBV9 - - CASSVEAANTEAFF TGTGCCAGCAGCGTAGAAGCCGCGAACACTGAAGCTTTCTTT
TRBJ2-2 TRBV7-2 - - CASSHYTGELFF TGTGCCAGCAGTCACTACACCGGGGAGCTGTTTTTT
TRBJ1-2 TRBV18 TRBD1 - CASSPPAGQAYGYTF TGTGCCAGCTCACCACCGGCGGGACAGGCTTATGGCTACACCTTC
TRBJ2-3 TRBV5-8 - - CASSLGGHSTDTQYF TGTGCCAGCAGCTTGGGGGGGCACAGCACAGATACGCAGTATTTT
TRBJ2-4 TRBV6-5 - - CASSYLTGYAKNIQYF TGTGCCAGCAGTTACCTCACAGGGTATGCCAAAAACATTCAGTACTTC
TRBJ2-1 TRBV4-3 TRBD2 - CASSQEERDYNEQFF TGCGCCAGCAGCCAAGAGGAGCGGGACTACAATGAGCAGTTCTTC
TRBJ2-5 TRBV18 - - CASSPNRVPRETQYF TGTGCCAGCTCCCCGAACAGGGTCCCACGAGAGACCCAGTACTTC
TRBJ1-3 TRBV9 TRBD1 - CASSLRDRGDTIYF TGTGCCAGCAGCCTCCGGGACAGGGGAGACACCATATATTTT
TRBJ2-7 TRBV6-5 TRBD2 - CASTNPSGGYEQYF TGTGCCAGCACCAACCCTAGCGGGGGATACGAGCAGTACTTC
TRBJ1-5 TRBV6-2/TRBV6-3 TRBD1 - CASSYIGTGGNQPQHF TGTGCCAGCAGTTACATAGGGACAGGGGGAAATCAGCCCCAGCATTTT
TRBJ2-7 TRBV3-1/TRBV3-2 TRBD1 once CASSPRTGDYEQYF TGTGCCAGCAGCCCGCGGACAGGCGACTACGAGCAGTACTTC
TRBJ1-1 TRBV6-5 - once CASSSGQKTEAFF TGTGCCAGCAGTTCGGGACAAAAAACTGAAGCTTTCTTT
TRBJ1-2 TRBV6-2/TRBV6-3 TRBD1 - CASSLQGTANYGYTF TGTGCCAGCAGTCTACAGGGGACAGCTAACTATGGCTACACCTTC
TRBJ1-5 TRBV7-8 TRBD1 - CASSLDRGEGPQHF TGTGCCAGCAGCCTCGACAGGGGGGAGGGGCCCCAGCATTTT
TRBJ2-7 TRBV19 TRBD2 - CASRRTSGGLSSYEQYF TGTGCCAGTAGAAGGACTAGCGGGGGGCTCAGCTCCTACGAGCAGTACTTC
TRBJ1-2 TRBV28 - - CASSFTNYGYTF TGTGCCAGCAGTTTCACTAACTATGGCTACACCTTC
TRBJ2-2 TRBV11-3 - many CASSAGQIPGELFF TGTGCCAGCAGCGCCGGACAAATCCCCGGGGAGCTGTTTTTT
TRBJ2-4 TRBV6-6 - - CASRAGGPVSQYF TGTGCCAGCAGAGCCGGGGGGCCCGTCTCTCAGTACTTC
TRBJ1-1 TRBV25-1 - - CASQDRWDTEAFF TGTGCCAGCCAGGATAGGTGGGACACTGAAGCTTTCTTT
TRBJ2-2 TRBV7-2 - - CASSNKNTGELFF TGTGCCAGCAGCAACAAGAACACCGGGGAGCTGTTTTTT
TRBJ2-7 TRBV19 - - CASSIDLGPRETYEQYF TGTGCCAGTAGTATAGATCTAGGACCACGGGAGACCTACGAGCAGTACTTC
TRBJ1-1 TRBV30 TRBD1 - CAWSVTGGTEAFF TGTGCCTGGAGTGTAACAGGGGGCACTGAAGCTTTCTTT
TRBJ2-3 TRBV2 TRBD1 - CASTKTGSTDTQYF TGTGCCAGCACCAAGACAGGGAGCACAGATACGCAGTATTTT
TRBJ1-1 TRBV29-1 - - CSVVPQRLNTEAFF TGCAGCGTTGTTCCCCAGCGTCTGAACACTGAAGCTTTCTTT